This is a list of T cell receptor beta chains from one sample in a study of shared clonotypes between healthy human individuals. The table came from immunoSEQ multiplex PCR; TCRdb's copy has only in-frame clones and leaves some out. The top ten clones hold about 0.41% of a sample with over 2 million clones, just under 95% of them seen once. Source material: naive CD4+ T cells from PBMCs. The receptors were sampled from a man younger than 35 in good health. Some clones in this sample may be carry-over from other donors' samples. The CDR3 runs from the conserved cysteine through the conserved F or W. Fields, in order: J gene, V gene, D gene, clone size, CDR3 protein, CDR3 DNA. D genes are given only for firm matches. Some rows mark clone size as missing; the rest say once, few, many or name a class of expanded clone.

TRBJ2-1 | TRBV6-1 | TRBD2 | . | CGLAEGSYNEQFF | TGTGGCCTAGCGGAGGGCTCCTACAATGAGCAGTTCTTC
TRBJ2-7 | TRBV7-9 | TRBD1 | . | CASSLERAGGPSEQYF | TGTGCCAGCAGCTTAGAGAGGGCAGGGGGCCCGTCCGAGCAGTACTTC
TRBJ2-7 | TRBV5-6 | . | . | CASSPASAGHYEQYF | TGTGCCAGCAGCCCGGCGTCAGCGGGACACTACGAGCAGTACTTC
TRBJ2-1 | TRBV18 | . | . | CASSRLADLNNEQFF | TGTGCCAGCTCACGTTTAGCGGACCTGAACAATGAGCAGTTCTTC
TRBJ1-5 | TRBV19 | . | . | CASSNGGGWGYSNQPQHF | TGTGCCAGTAGTAATGGGGGGGGATGGGGTTATAGCAATCAGCCCCAGCATTTT
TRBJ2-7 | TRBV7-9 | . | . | CASSLRVSYEQYF | TGTGCCAGCAGCTTACGGGTCAGCTACGAGCAGTACTTC
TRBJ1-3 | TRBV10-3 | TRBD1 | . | CAISESGTGSAGGNTIYF | TGTGCCATCAGTGAGTCCGGGACAGGATCGGCGGGTGGAAACACCATATATTTT
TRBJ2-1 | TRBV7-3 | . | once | CASSLGGEQFF | TGTGCCAGCAGCTTAGGGGGCGAGCAGTTCTTC
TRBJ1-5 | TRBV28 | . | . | CASSQENQPQHF | TGTGCCAGCAGCCAGGAGAATCAGCCCCAGCATTTT
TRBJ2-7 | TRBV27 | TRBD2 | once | CASSRGGALLEQYF | TGTGCCAGCAGTCGGGGGGGAGCCCTTCTGGAGCAGTACTTC
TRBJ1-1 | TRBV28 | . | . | CASSPGARNTEAFF | TGTGCCAGCAGCCCCGGAGCCCGGAACACTGAAGCTTTCTTT
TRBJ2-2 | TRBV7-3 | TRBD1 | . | CASSPRQGANTGELFF | TGTGCCAGCAGCCCACGACAGGGGGCGAACACCGGGGAGCTGTTTTTT